The 21 T cell receptor beta chains below were found in one sample sequenced in a study of T-cell reconstitution after alpha-beta-depleted transplantation in children. A TCRbeta library incorporating unique molecular identifiers was prepared. TCRdb ran MiXCR on the PCR reads and lists one entry per CDR3 protein. The sample records 150,000 to 250,000 distinct CDR3 sequences, roughly 15% being singletons. This sample comprised PBMCs from the stem cell graft donor, obtained from the stem cell graft. Every receptor here comes from a human donor who donated a stem cell graft to a child with acute lymphoblastic leukemia.

This clonotype was seen repeatedly, ten times or more. The gene calls are TRBV27 and TRBJ2-7; D could derive from TRBD1 or TRBD2 (6 bases each). This CDR3 is built from 15 residues. Germline lookup yields CDR1 MNHEY and CDR2 SMNVEV (reference sequence). Trimming removed 4 bases from V and 3 bases from J, with 16 bases in between. DNA for the CDR3: TGTGCCAGCAGTTCTATGGGGGGCGGGATCTACGAGCAGTACTTC. This sequence encodes CASSSMGGGIYEQYF.

This clonotype showed up many times. The J gene is TRBJ1-1, the V gene TRBV6-5; D possibly corresponds to TRBD1 (6 bases). Deletions cut 4 bases from V and 4 bases from J, with 22 bases between. The CDR3 sequence is 17 residues long. Per the germline V gene, CDR1 is MNHEY and CDR2 is SVGAGI. This chain's CDR3 is CASSFPSTGRAGTEAFF. For the CDR3, the DNA is TGTGCCAGCAGTTTCCCCTCTACAGGGAGGGCGGGCACTGAAGCTTTCTTT.

This clonotype was observed a few times. The rearrangement links TRBV7-2 to TRBJ2-7; D possibly matches TRBD1 or TRBD2 (5 bases each). CDR1 is SGHTA and CDR2 is FQGNSA in the germline V gene. V lost 5 bases, J lost 2 bases, and 16 bases lay in between. The CDR3 loop spans 15 amino acids. The CDR3 sequence: CASSPEGQGAYEQYF. Here the CDR3 DNA reads TGTGCCAGCAGCCCAGAGGGGCAGGGAGCCTACGAGCAGTACTTC.

This clonotype has a count of ten or more. This chain links TRBV29-1 with TRBJ2-1, with 7 bases identical to TRBD2. Per the germline V gene, CDR1 is SQVTM and CDR2 is ANQGSEA. V was pared by 0 bases and J by 0 bases, with 5 bases of the junction left unmatched. This CDR3 has 16 amino acids. CDR3 DNA sequence: TGCAGCGTTGAAGAACTAGCGCTGAGCTCCTACAATGAGCAGTTCTTC. Translation: CSVEELALSSYNEQFF.

This clonotype was counted at least ten times. The V and J genes are TRBV5-1 and TRBJ2-1; 11 bases align to TRBD2. The CDR3 runs to 17 residues. In germline, CDR1 is SGHRS, CDR2 YFSETQ. Losses at the gene ends were 4 bases for V and 2 bases for J; bases not matched to a gene: 8. Here the CDR3 reads CASSPEGLAATYNEQFF. The CDR3 nucleotides read TGCGCCAGCAGCCCTGAGGGACTAGCGGCTACCTACAATGAGCAGTTCTTC. Variable domain in full (rest from reference TRBV5-1 and TRBJ2-1): KAGVTQTPRYLIKTRGQQVTLSCSPISGHRSVSWYQQTPGQGLQFLFEYFSETQRNKGNFPGRFSGRQFSNSRSEMNVSTLELGDSALYLCASSPEGLAATYNEQFFGPGTRLTVL.

The V and J genes are TRBV6-4 and TRBJ2-3; D gene ambiguous. Trimming cost V 3 bases and J 2 bases, with 9 bases left between them. The length of the CDR3 is 14 residues. Per germline, CDR1 MRHNA and CDR2 SNTAGT. This chain's CDR3 is CASSEASFTDTQYF. The CDR3 DNA follows: TGTGCCAGCAGTGAGGCCAGTTTCACAGATACGCAGTATTTT.

There are many counts of this clonotype. This CDR3 reads CASSLTSADEQFF. The CDR3 DNA sequence: TGCGCCAGCAGCCTCACTTCCGCCGATGAGCAGTTCTTC. The genes are TRBV5-1 and TRBJ2-1; the D is unclear. This CDR3 has 13 amino acids. V gave up 4 bases and J gave up 8 bases, with 13 bases separating them. CDR1 SGHRS and CDR2 YFSETQ come from the germline V gene. Full variable domain (remainder filled in from reference TRBV5-1 and TRBJ2-1): KAGVTQTPRYLIKTRGQQVTLSCSPISGHRSVSWYQQTPGQGLQFLFEYFSETQRNKGNFPGRFSGRQFSNSRSEMNVSTLELGDSALYLCASSLTSADEQFFGPGTRLTVL.

This clonotype showed up many times. The chain combines TRBV5-1 with TRBJ2-1; 10 bases line up with TRBD2. This CDR3 contains 15 residues. The germline V gene has CDR1 SGHRS and CDR2 YFSETQ. Trimming took 2 bases from V and 6 from J; bases not matched to a gene: 5. CDR3 amino acids: CASSFSGREVNEQFF. CDR3 nucleotides: TGCGCCAGCAGCTTCAGCGGGAGGGAGGTCAATGAGCAGTTCTTC.

This clonotype was counted many times. V gene TRBV20-1 combines with J gene TRBJ2-2; 8 bases align to TRBD2. V lost 3 bases to trimming and J lost 5 bases; unmatched junction nucleotides: 2. CDR1 DFQATT and CDR2 SNEGSKA come from the germline V gene (reference sequence). CDR3 size: 13 residues. CDR3 loop: CSASSSGTGELFF. CDR3 coding DNA: TGCAGTGCTAGTTCTAGCGGGACCGGGGAGCTGTTTTTT.

This clonotype occurred a few times. This sequence joins TRBV6-5 and TRBJ2-7, with D tentatively TRBD2 (6 bases). This CDR3 comprises 13 residues. Germline V gene lookup returns CDR1 MNHEY and CDR2 SVGAGI. With 2 bases removed from V and 7 bases from J, the gap between germline ends came to 12 bases. The CDR3 loop is CASSYGAGIEQYF. The DNA of the CDR3 is TGTGCCAGCAGTTACGGGGCGGGGATAGAGCAGTACTTC.

Ten or more counts support this clonotype. The chain uses TRBV28 and TRBJ2-7; TRBD1 might be the D (6 bases). The V and J ends lost 1 base and 2 bases respectively, with 15 bases between them. Germline V gives CDR1 MDHEN, CDR2 SYDVKM. The CDR3 runs to 16 residues. DNA of the CDR3: TGTGCCAGCAGTTTATACGTCGGGACAACCACCTACGAGCAGTACTTC. Its protein product is CASSLYVGTTTYEQYF.

This clonotype was counted at least ten times. The genes are TRBV19 and TRBJ2-3; 12 bases are shared with TRBD2. CDR3 length: 16 residues. From germline, CDR1 is LNHDA and CDR2 SQIVND (reference sequence). V lost 4 bases, J lost 2 bases, and 4 bases stayed unmatched. CDR3 sequence (DNA): TGTGCCAGTAGTACGGGACTAGCGGGCCCCACAGATACGCAGTATTTT. Its protein is CASSTGLAGPTDTQYF.

In this sample, this clonotype turned up many times. The chain recombines TRBV29-1 with TRBJ2-5; possible D gene TRBD2, 6 bases. From germline, CDR1 is SQVTM and CDR2 ANQGSEA. CDR3 length: 13 residues. V was clipped by 7 bases and J by 7 bases, with 19 bases between them. The CDR3 spells CSGGDSVWGTQYF. The DNA for the CDR3 is TGCAGCGGGGGGGACTCCGTGTGGGGGACCCAGTACTTC.

The gene calls are TRBV10-3 and TRBJ1-1; D is unresolved. This CDR3 comprises 14 residues. Germline values: CDR1 ENHRY, CDR2 SYGVKD. The germline V and J ends were trimmed by 2 bases and 2 bases, with 9 bases remaining between them. The CDR3 here is CAISEGGSNTEAFF. CDR3 nucleotides: TGTGCCATCAGTGAGGGAGGCAGTAACACTGAAGCTTTCTTT.

This clonotype was counted at least ten times. The CDR3, as DNA: TGCGCCAGCAGCTCAGGGACAGCCCAGACCCAGTACTTC. This gives the protein CASSSGTAQTQYF. This chain links TRBV5-1 with TRBJ2-5; 7 bases line up with TRBD1. The length of the CDR3 is 13 residues. V lost 3 bases and J lost 6; bases outside the gene matches: 5. In germline, CDR1 is SGHRS, CDR2 YFSETQ.

This clonotype was counted at least ten times. The V call is TRBV20-1, the J call TRBJ1-2, with D maybe TRBD1 (5 bases). The CDR3 spans 13 residues. CDR1 and CDR2 (germline): DFQATT, SNEGSKA (reference sequence). Trimming pared 6 bases from V and 7 bases from J, leaving 18 bases between. The CDR3 DNA sequence: TGCAGTGCGCCCGGGGCCGTCCGTGTTGGCTACACCTTC. This translates into CSAPGAVRVGYTF.

This clonotype was seen many times. The chain joins TRBV19 to TRBJ2-2, with 11 bases identical to TRBD2. V was pared by 7 bases and J by 6 bases, with 4 bases of the junction left unmatched. CDR3 length: 14 amino acids. Germline CDR1 LNHDA, CDR2 SQIVND (reference sequence). The CDR3 sequence is CASMGLAVAGELFF. For the CDR3, the DNA is TGTGCCAGTATGGGACTAGCGGTGGCCGGGGAGCTGTTTTTT.

The rearrangement joins TRBV11-3 to TRBJ2-2; TRBD1 or TRBD2 may be the D gene (5 bases each). With 6 bases removed from V and 4 bases from J, the gap between germline ends came to 18 bases. The CDR3 length is 16 residues. Germline-derived CDR1 and CDR2 are SGHNT and YENEEA. CDR3 amino acids: CASRLLSGHRTGELFF. For the CDR3, the DNA is TGTGCCAGCAGACTTCTAAGCGGACACCGCACCGGGGAGCTGTTTTTT.

This clonotype showed up many times. The rearrangement links TRBV6-6 to TRBJ1-1, with D uncertain. Germline-derived CDR1 and CDR2 are MNHNY and SVGAGI (reference sequence). The ends were cut back, 7 bases at V and 5 bases at J, with 5 bases in the middle. The CDR3 spans 10 residues. CDR3 in amino acids: CASTETEAFF. The DNA for the CDR3 is TGTGCCAGCACGGAGACTGAAGCTTTCTTT.

There are many counts of this clonotype. The CDR3 loop is CSARGQGLNTQYF. The CDR3 DNA is TGCAGCGCAAGGGGGCAGGGTCTGAATACGCAGTATTTT. The chain has TRBV29-1 and TRBJ2-3, with 7 bases identical to TRBD1. Per the germline V gene, CDR1 is SQVTM and CDR2 is ANQGSEA. The CDR3 extends over 13 amino acids. V dropped 7 bases and J dropped 7; count of bases not matched to a gene: 11.

This clonotype was detected many times. The chain is built from TRBV7-8 and TRBJ1-5, with D possibly TRBD1 on 5 matching bases. V lost 2 bases, J lost 6 bases, and 17 bases lay in between. The CDR3 consists of 16 residues. The germline gives CDR1 SGHVS, CDR2 FQNEAQ. The CDR3 spells CASSLKRTLRGQPQHF. The DNA for the CDR3 is TGTGCCAGCAGCTTAAAACGTACCTTAAGGGGTCAGCCCCAGCATTTT.